A single sample is the source of the 19 T cell receptor beta chains below, sequenced in a study of CD8+ T cells in alopecia areata. Noted treatment: oral pan-JAK inhibitor, 5-10 mg twice daily. Sequencing used cDNA as its template, made by extracting RNA and reverse transcribing it. The protocol was immunoSEQ multiplex PCR, while the TCRdb copy is restricted to in-frame clones and leaves out a portion. The data hold roughly 250,000 clones, with 60% observed a single time. The sample consisted of CD4+ T cells sorted from blood, taken around week 54, from a patient treated with tofacitinib. Receptors originate from a human donor with alopecia areata.

There are a few counts of this clone. The CDR3, as DNA: TGTGCCAGCAGCCAAGGGGCCCAACGACAGGGGGGATACATTCAGTACTTC. This codes for CASSQGAQRQGGYIQYF. This chain uses TRBV4-2 with TRBJ2-4, with TRBD1 matching 9 bases. After removal of 1 base from V and 8 bases from J, the junction contained 12 bases not matched to a gene. CDR1 is LGHNA, CDR2 YNFKEQ, per germline. The CDR3 spans 17 residues.

In its sample, this clone was seen a few times. The chain uses TRBV6-6 and TRBJ1-6; D is unresolved. The ends were cut back, 6 bases at V and 8 bases at J, with 14 bases in the middle. The CDR3 loop spans 14 amino acids. The V gene's germline CDR1 is MNHNY and CDR2 SVGAGI (reference sequence). In DNA form, the CDR3 reads TGTGCCAGCAGCACGGACCAGCGAGATTCACCCCTCCACTTT. Translated, it gives CASSTDQRDSPLHF.

This chain uses TRBV30 with TRBJ2-2, with no clear D. The V end lost 0 bases, the J end lost 6 bases, and 8 bases lay between the germline ends. The germline V gene encodes CDR1 GTSNPN and CDR2 SVGIG (reference sequence). The length of the CDR3 is 13 residues. CDR3 DNA: TGTGCCTGGAGTGTAGGCGATCCCGGGGAGCTGTTTTTT. This codes for CAWSVGDPGELFF. Full variable domain (rest looked up from reference TRBV30 and TRBJ2-2): SQTIHQWPATLVQPVGSPLSLECTVEGTSNPNLYWYRQAAGRGLQLLFYSVGIGQISSEVPQNLSASRPQDRQFILSSKKLLLSDSGFYLCAWSVGDPGELFFGEGSRLTVL.

V is TRBV29-1 and J is TRBJ2-1; weak D call: TRBD1 (5 bases). The germline CDR1 and CDR2 sequences are SQVTM and ANQGSEA. The CDR3 is 11 amino acids. V was cut by 6 bases and J by 10 bases, with 13 bases left in between. The CDR3 loop reads CSVLKDTEQFF. In DNA form, the CDR3 reads TGCAGCGTCCTGAAGGACACCGAGCAGTTCTTC.

The chain uses TRBV18 and TRBJ2-7, with 7 bases aligning to TRBD1. The CDR3 covers 15 residues. The trim removed 3 bases at V and 2 bases at J, leaving 7 bases unmatched. Germline CDR1 is KGHSH and CDR2 is LQKENI. The DNA for the CDR3 is TGTGCCAGCTCACCCTGGGACAGACTGGCCTACGAGCAGTACTTC. Its protein product is CASSPWDRLAYEQYF.

This clone was seen more than once but under ten times. The V and J genes are TRBV30 and TRBJ1-1; tentatively, D is TRBD1 (5 bases). V was cut by 4 bases and J by 4 bases, with 13 bases left in between. This CDR3 has 13 amino acids. Germline V gives CDR1 GTSNPN, CDR2 SVGIG (reference sequence). CDR3 sequence: CAWTMGGGTEAFF. The CDR3 DNA is TGTGCCTGGACCATGGGGGGTGGCACTGAAGCTTTCTTT. Filled out from reference TRBV30 and TRBJ1-1, the complete variable domain reads SQTIHQWPATLVQPVGSPLSLECTVEGTSNPNLYWYRQAAGRGLQLLFYSVGIGQISSEVPQNLSASRPQDRQFILSSKKLLLSDSGFYLCAWTMGGGTEAFFGQGTRLTVV.

This rearrangement joins TRBV7-2 to TRBJ2-5; D unclear. CDR1 and CDR2 from the germline V gene are SGHTA and FQGNSA. This CDR3 is 10 amino acids long. V lost 11 bases and J 5 bases, leaving 9 bases between the germline ends. The CDR3 here is CAVGRETQYF. CDR3 nucleotide sequence: TGTGCCGTCGGAAGGGAGACCCAGTACTTC.

This chain connects TRBV10-3 to TRBJ2-3; D is undetermined. The CDR3 has 14 residues. Germline-derived CDR1 and CDR2 are ENHRY and SYGVKD. V was trimmed by 0 bases and J by 4 bases, leaving 8 bases between them. DNA for the CDR3: TGTGCCATCAGTGAGTCCCCGCCATCAGATACGCAGTATTTT. Translating it yields CAISESPPSDTQYF.

The V call is TRBV27, the J call TRBJ1-2, with 8 positions matching TRBD1. The J segment lost 5 bases and the V segment lost 5 bases, leaving 10 bases of the junction unmatched. CDR1 and CDR2 (germline): MNHEY, SMNVEV (reference sequence). This CDR3 has 15 amino acids. In nucleotides, the CDR3 is TGTGCCAGCAGTCCACTCCCCAGGGGGCCATATGGCTACACCTTC. Translating gives CASSPLPRGPYGYTF.

V and J are TRBV27 and TRBJ2-7; D is undetermined. V shed 1 base and J shed 3 bases, with 7 bases lying between them. This CDR3 contains 13 residues. Germline values: CDR1 MNHEY, CDR2 SMNVEV (reference sequence). The CDR3 protein is CASSLYPSYEQYF. CDR3 DNA sequence: TGTGCCAGCAGTTTATATCCAAGCTACGAGCAGTACTTC.

The chain uses TRBV18 and TRBJ2-5; no clear D gene. CDR3 size: 12 residues. V shed 2 bases and J shed 5 bases, with 6 bases lying between them. CDR1 and CDR2 (germline): KGHSH, LQKENI. Written as DNA, the CDR3 is TGTGCCAGCTCACCAAGTCGGGAGACCCAGTACTTC. Its translation: CASSPSRETQYF.

The chain employs TRBV6-1 and TRBJ1-2; possibly TRBD1 for D (5 bases). This CDR3 is built from 15 residues. The germline CDR1 and CDR2 sequences are MNHNS and SASEGT. V dropped 4 bases and J dropped 3 bases, with 15 bases sitting between them. For the CDR3, the DNA is TGTGCCAGCAGTGCCCTTGTCGGGGCCCACTATGGCTACACCTTC. Translation gives CASSALVGAHYGYTF.

The chain recombines TRBV5-1 with TRBJ2-7; D remains unclear. Trimming stripped 4 bases from V and 6 bases from J, with 8 bases between. In germline, CDR1 is SGHRS, CDR2 YFSETQ. CDR3 length equals 11 residues. CDR3 amino acids: CASSTPPEQYF. The CDR3 DNA sequence: TGCGCCAGCAGCACCCCCCCCGAGCAGTACTTC.

This clone was counted between two and nine times. The CDR3 region is CAWIPGQSNTEAFF. DNA of the CDR3: TGTGCCTGGATACCAGGACAGTCGAACACTGAAGCTTTCTTT. The V gene is TRBV30, the J gene TRBJ1-1, with TRBD1 as a possible D gene (6 bases). Germline V gene sequence: CDR1 GTSNPN, CDR2 SVGIG (reference sequence). V shed 4 bases and J shed 1 base, with 13 bases lying between them. CDR3 length: 14 residues.

J is TRBJ1-5 and V is TRBV5-1; 7 nucleotides align to TRBD1. Trimming cost V 1 base and J 7 bases; bases outside gene matches: 5. There are 14 residues in the CDR3. The germline V gene encodes CDR1 SGHRS and CDR2 YFSETQ. Written as DNA, the CDR3 is TGCGCCAGCAGCTTGAGGGCAGGGGGGCAGCCCCAGCATTTT. Translated, it gives CASSLRAGGQPQHF.

This clone appeared a single time. The DNA for the CDR3 is TGTGCCAGCAGCGTAGGGGTGGGAAATTCACCCCTCCACTTT. Its protein is CASSVGVGNSPLHF. This chain links TRBV9 with TRBJ1-6; D call uncertain. CDR1 and CDR2 from the germline V gene are SGDLS and YYNGEE. The CDR3 runs to 14 residues. V lost 0 bases to trimming and J lost 7 bases, with 8 bases between them.

This clone came up a few times. J is TRBJ2-2 and V is TRBV11-2; possibly TRBD2 for D (6 bases). Germline V gene data show CDR1 as SGHAT and CDR2 as FQNNGV. The CDR3 extends over 15 amino acids. Trimming pared 5 bases from V and 2 bases from J, leaving 12 bases between. The CDR3 sequence is CASSRDLLNTGELFF. The CDR3 DNA sequence: TGTGCCAGCAGCCGGGACTTACTTAACACCGGGGAGCTGTTTTTT.

CDR3 residues: CSVGSGGYTF. The DNA for the CDR3 is TGCAGCGTTGGGAGCGGTGGCTACACCTTC. The chain carries TRBV29-1 and TRBJ1-2; D is unresolved. CDR1 is SQVTM, CDR2 ANQGSEA, per germline. V gave up 4 bases and J gave up 7 bases, with 7 bases separating them. The CDR3 contains 10 residues.

The chain has TRBV2 and TRBJ1-5; D is unresolved. Per the germline V gene, CDR1 is SNHLY and CDR2 is FYNNEI. This CDR3 contains 12 residues. Trimming stripped 3 bases from V and 7 bases from J, with 7 bases between. CDR3 DNA: TGTGCCAGCAGTGACGTGAGGCAGCCCCAGCATTTT. This gives the protein CASSDVRQPQHF.